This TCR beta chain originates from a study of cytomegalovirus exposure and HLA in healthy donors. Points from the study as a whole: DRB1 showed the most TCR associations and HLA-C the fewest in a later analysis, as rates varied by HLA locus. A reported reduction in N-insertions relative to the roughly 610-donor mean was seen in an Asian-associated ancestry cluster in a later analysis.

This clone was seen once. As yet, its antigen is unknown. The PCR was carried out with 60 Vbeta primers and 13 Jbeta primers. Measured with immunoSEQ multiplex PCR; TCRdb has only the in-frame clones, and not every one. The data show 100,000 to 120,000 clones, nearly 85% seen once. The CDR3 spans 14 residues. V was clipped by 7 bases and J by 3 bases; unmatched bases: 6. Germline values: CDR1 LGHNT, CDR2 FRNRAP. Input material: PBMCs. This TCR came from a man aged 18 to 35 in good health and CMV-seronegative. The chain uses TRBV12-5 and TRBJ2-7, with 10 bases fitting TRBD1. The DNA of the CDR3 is TGTGCTAGTGCCCAGACAGGGGGCCGCTACGAGCAGTACTTC. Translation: CASAQTGGRYEQYF.